Shown below are 2 T cell receptor beta chains from a single sample sequenced in a study of cytomegalovirus exposure and HLA in healthy donors. The PCR was carried out with 60 Vbeta primers and 13 Jbeta primers. Sequencing used immunoSEQ multiplex PCR; TCRdb keeps in-frame clones, though not all of them. The data show some 150,000 clones, roughly 87% seen once. Source material: PBMCs. These receptors all stem from a man aged 30 to 45 in good health and CMV-seropositive.

V gene TRBV7-2 combines with J gene TRBJ2-5; D is possibly TRBD1 (6 bases). The CDR3 is 14 amino acids. Trimming stripped 2 bases from V and 3 bases from J, with 10 bases between. Germline CDR1 is SGHTA and CDR2 is FQGNSA. The DNA for the CDR3 is TGTGCCAGCAGCTTACAGGGGTCCAAAGAGACCCAGTACTTC. This encodes CASSLQGSKETQYF.

V is TRBV7-6 and J is TRBJ1-1; no clear D. Germline V gene lookup returns CDR1 SGHVS and CDR2 FNYEAQ. V was shortened by 1 base and J by 0 bases, with 6 bases between the two germline ends. CDR3 size: 14 residues. Here the CDR3 reads CASSLVPVNTEAFF. CDR3 nucleotides: TGTGCCAGCAGCTTAGTCCCGGTGAACACTGAAGCTTTCTTT.